These 25 T cell receptor beta chains came from one sample sequenced in a study of glioma-infiltrating T cells after dendritic cell vaccination. Time point here: after dendritic cell vaccination, including at tumor progression/relapse. Using immunoSEQ multiplex PCR, the repertoire was profiled, and TCRdb retains in-frame clones only, with some absent. The sample records tens of thousands of clones, roughly 77% being singletons. The material was blood, obtained after dendritic cell vaccination. These receptors originate from a human donor with glioblastoma.

The V and J genes are TRBV6-1 and TRBJ2-1; 8 bases line up with TRBD1. Germline CDR1 MNHNS, CDR2 SASEGT. The J segment lost 7 bases and the V segment lost 3 bases, leaving 8 bases of the junction unmatched. The CDR3 has 15 residues. The chain's CDR3 is CASSDRTGFYNEQFF. In nucleotides, the CDR3 is TGTGCCAGCAGTGACCGGACAGGGTTTTATAATGAGCAGTTCTTC.

This clone appeared a few times. V usage is TRBV7-3 and J usage is TRBJ2-3; 9 bases match TRBD2. The trim removed 4 bases at V and 4 bases at J, leaving 15 bases unmatched. The CDR3 length is 18 residues. Germline values: CDR1 SGHTA, CDR2 FQGTGA. The CDR3 is CASSSSSHRLAGPDTQYF. DNA for the CDR3: TGTGCCAGCAGCTCTTCCTCCCATCGGCTAGCGGGACCAGATACGCAGTATTTT.

The genes are TRBV6-6 and TRBJ2-2, with TRBD2 as a possible D gene (6 bases). V dropped 7 bases and J dropped 6 bases, with 12 bases sitting between them. Germline V CDR1 and CDR2: MNHNY, SVGAGI (reference sequence). This CDR3 spans 13 amino acids. The CDR3 loop is CASIREPAGELFF. CDR3 nucleotide sequence: TGTGCCAGCATCCGGGAGCCCGCCGGGGAGCTGTTTTTT.

This clone was counted once. J is TRBJ1-2 and V is TRBV28; no definite D call. V was trimmed by 9 bases and J by 8 bases, leaving 13 bases between them. There are 11 residues in the CDR3. CDR1 and CDR2 from the germline V gene are MDHEN and SYDVKM. As DNA, the CDR3 is TGTGCCAGTCATTCAGGTTCCGGCTACACCTTC. Its protein product is CASHSGSGYTF.

V and J are TRBV6-6 and TRBJ2-3; tentative D call: TRBD2 (6 bases). Germline V gene data show CDR1 as MNHNY and CDR2 as SVGAGI (reference sequence). The V gene lost 6 bases and the J gene lost 1 base, with 14 bases spanning the gap. The CDR3 contains 15 residues. CDR3 DNA: TGTGCCAGCAGAAAAAGCGCTAGCGGCACAGATACGCAGTATTTT. As protein: CASRKSASGTDTQYF.

About this clone itself: One end of the junction is discordant with germline, which a read error may explain. CDR3 residues: CASSLAGGKQETQYF. The CDR3, as DNA: TGTGCCAGCAGCCTAGCAGGGGGAAAACAAGAGACCCAGTACTTC. The chain is built from TRBV7-6 and TRBJ2-5; TRBD1 aligns across 7 bases. Germline lookup yields CDR1 SGHVS and CDR2 FNYEAQ. This CDR3 comprises 15 residues.

The chain uses TRBV19 and TRBJ2-5, with a weak D call TRBD1 (5 bases). Per the germline V gene, CDR1 is LNHDA and CDR2 is SQIVND (reference sequence). V was shortened by 5 bases and J by 3 bases, with 19 bases between the two germline ends. CDR3 size: 16 residues. CDR3 amino acids: CASSDSGYGEKETQYF. The CDR3 DNA follows: TGTGCCAGTAGTGACTCAGGGTATGGTGAGAAAGAGACCCAGTACTTC.

The chain couples TRBV5-1 to TRBJ2-1, with 7 bases matching TRBD2. Germline CDR1 and CDR2: SGHRS and YFSETQ. The ends lost 0 bases at V and 7 bases at J; junction bases unmatched: 10. The length of the CDR3 is 16 residues. CDR3 coding DNA: TGCGCCAGCAGCTTGGCCCTAGCGGAGATAGGAAATGAGCAGTTCTTC. Amino acid sequence: CASSLALAEIGNEQFF.

The chain employs TRBV4-1 and TRBJ2-2; 8 bases agree with TRBD1. J was trimmed by 6 bases and V by 6 bases; bases with no gene match: 6. The V gene's germline CDR1 is MGHRA and CDR2 YSYEKL. The CDR3 is 14 amino acids. This CDR3 reads CASRTVQGAGELFF. The CDR3 bases are TGCGCCAGCAGAACGGTACAGGGGGCCGGGGAGCTGTTTTTT.

This chain links TRBV6-6 with TRBJ1-5; D may be TRBD1 (5 bases). The CDR3 extends over 15 amino acids. V lost 5 bases, J lost 2 bases, and 13 bases lay in between. In germline, CDR1 is MNHNY, CDR2 SVGAGI (reference sequence). The CDR3 nucleotides read TGTGCCAGCAGTACCCGGACGGGGGGCAATCAGCCCCAGCATTTT. It translates to CASSTRTGGNQPQHF.

The chain joins TRBV7-9 to TRBJ2-1; TRBD1 aligns across 9 bases. Unmatched junction bases numbered 3, after V lost 6 bases and J lost 6 bases. From germline, CDR1 is SEHNR and CDR2 FQNEAQ (reference sequence). The CDR3 length is 13 residues. In DNA, the CDR3 is TGTGCCAGCAGTGACAGGGGGGGCAATGAGCAGTTCTTC. Protein: CASSDRGGNEQFF.

The chain links TRBV18 to TRBJ2-1; D may be TRBD1 (6 bases). Trimming took 3 bases from V and 12 from J, leaving 15 bases between them. Germline CDR1 reads KGHSH; CDR2 reads LQKENI. The CDR3 covers 13 residues. The CDR3 protein is CASSPDEQGRQFF. Written as DNA, the CDR3 is TGTGCCAGCTCACCCGATGAACAGGGTAGGCAGTTCTTC.

This clone was picked up a small number of times. The chain carries TRBV19 and TRBJ2-3; 7 nucleotides line up with TRBD1. V lost 9 bases, J lost 2 bases, and 8 bases stayed unmatched. CDR3 length equals 14 residues. Germline CDR1 and CDR2: LNHDA and SQIVND (reference sequence). The DNA of the CDR3 is TGTGCCAGCCGCGAGACAGGGACCACAGATACGCAGTATTTT. This codes for CASRETGTTDTQYF. The full variable domain, in which reference TRBV19 and TRBJ2-3 provide the parts outside the CDR3, is DGGITQSPKYLFRKEGQNVTLSCEQNLNHDAMYWYRQDPGQGLRLIYYSQIVNDFQKGDIAEGYSVSREKKESFPLTVTSAQKNPTAFYLCASRETGTTDTQYFGPGTRLTVL.

The V and J genes are TRBV6-1 and TRBJ2-7; D unresolved. V lost 1 base, J lost 2 bases, and 9 bases lay in between. Germline assignment: CDR1 MNHNS and CDR2 SASEGT. The CDR3 sequence is 14 residues long. CDR3 bases: TGTGCCAGCAGTGAAGATGTGAGAACCTACGAGCAGTACTTC. Its translation is CASSEDVRTYEQYF.

The genes are TRBV4-1 and TRBJ1-4; D is uncertain. The CDR3 has 14 residues. Germline CDR1 MGHRA, CDR2 YSYEKL. V gave up 3 bases and J gave up 8 bases, with 13 bases separating them. The CDR3 reads CASSHGDWPEKLFF. CDR3 DNA sequence: TGCGCCAGCAGCCACGGGGATTGGCCCGAAAAACTGTTTTTT.

The CDR3, as DNA: TGTGCCTGGAGTGATGGCAGGGGAAACACCATATATTTT. Translating it yields CAWSDGRGNTIYF. J is TRBJ1-3 and V is TRBV30, with unresolved D. V lost 1 base and J lost 4, with 8 bases in between. The CDR3 consists of 13 residues. Germline V gene lookup returns CDR1 GTSNPN and CDR2 SVGIG (reference sequence).

The V gene is TRBV28, the J gene TRBJ1-3, with TRBD1 matching 9 bases. Germline values: CDR1 MDHEN, CDR2 SYDVKM. CDR3 size: 13 residues. The trim removed 8 bases at V and 3 bases at J, leaving 2 bases unmatched. CDR3 in amino acids: CASRTGVGNTIYF. CDR3 coding DNA: TGTGCCAGCCGGACAGGGGTTGGAAACACCATATATTTT.

This clone turned up a few times. The rearrangement uses TRBV7-6 and TRBJ2-1; D call uncertain. The CDR3 contains 13 residues. Trimming took off 1 base at V and 6 bases at J, with 7 bases between the two ends. The germline gives CDR1 SGHVS, CDR2 FNYEAQ. The CDR3 protein is CASSLGQSNEQFF. The CDR3 bases are TGTGCCAGCAGCTTAGGGCAGTCCAATGAGCAGTTCTTC.

This clone has just one count. The chain uses TRBV5-1 and TRBJ2-1; 9 bases line up with TRBD1. Trimming at V came to 0 bases and at J to 5 bases, leaving 3 bases not matched to a gene. The CDR3 is 15 residues long. The germline gives CDR1 SGHRS, CDR2 YFSETQ. DNA for the CDR3: TGCGCCAGCAGCTTGGGGGGACAGGGAAACAATGAGCAGTTCTTC. It specifies CASSLGGQGNNEQFF.

This chain connects TRBV13 to TRBJ2-1; 10 bases align to TRBD2. With 3 bases clipped from V and 4 bases from J, the junction kept 3 bases outside the gene matches. There are 15 residues in the CDR3. The germline V gene has CDR1 PRHDT and CDR2 FYEKMQ (reference sequence). The CDR3 sequence is CASSFERGGYNEQFF. The CDR3, as DNA: TGTGCCAGCAGCTTTGAGCGGGGGGGATACAATGAGCAGTTCTTC. The full variable domain, with the rest looked up from reference TRBV13 and TRBJ2-1, is AAGVIQSPRHLIKEKRETATLKCYPIPRHDTVYWYQQGPGQDPQFLISFYEKMQSDKGSIPDRFSAQQFSDYHSELNMSSLELGDSALYFCASSFERGGYNEQFFGPGTRLTVL.

The chain uses TRBV5-1 and TRBJ1-1; unclear D gene. This CDR3 is 15 amino acids long. V lost 0 bases and J 1 base, leaving 10 bases between the germline ends. CDR1 SGHRS and CDR2 YFSETQ come from the germline V gene. CDR3 loop: CASSLDRRTNTEAFF. DNA of the CDR3: TGCGCCAGCAGCTTGGATCGCAGAACGAACACTGAAGCTTTCTTT.

V and J are TRBV5-1 and TRBJ1-3; D gene unclear. V was clipped by 3 bases and J by 0 bases, with 13 bases between them. CDR3 length: 16 amino acids. The germline V gene encodes CDR1 SGHRS and CDR2 YFSETQ. DNA of the CDR3: TGCGCCAGCAGCTCTGGAGCGCTGACCTCTGGAAACACCATATATTTT. Its translation is CASSSGALTSGNTIYF.

The chain uses TRBV29-1 and TRBJ2-1, with 7 bases fitting TRBD2. Trimming at V came to 4 bases and at J to 8 bases, leaving 8 bases not matched to a gene. This CDR3 is 13 amino acids long. CDR1 is SQVTM and CDR2 is ANQGSEA in the germline V gene. In DNA, the CDR3 is TGCAGCGTTGCCCGGGGGGAGGGAGATGAGCAGTTCTTC. Amino acids: CSVARGEGDEQFF.

The CDR3 sequence: CASSSGETQYF. The CDR3 nucleotides are TGTGCCAGCAGCTCAGGGGAGACCCAGTACTTC. The J gene is TRBJ2-5, the V gene TRBV6-6, with D tentatively TRBD1 (5 bases). Germline CDR1 and CDR2: MNHNY and SVGAGI (reference sequence). This CDR3 is 11 amino acids long. Trimming removed 6 bases from V and 5 bases from J, with 7 bases in between.

The V and J genes are TRBV4-2 and TRBJ2-5; 8 bases fit TRBD2. V lost 1 base to trimming and J lost 5 bases; unmatched junction nucleotides: 6. CDR3 size: 15 residues. The germline gives CDR1 LGHNA, CDR2 YNFKEQ. CDR3 sequence (DNA): TGTGCCAGCAGCCAAGGAACGGGGGGGCTGGAGACCCAGTACTTC. It translates to CASSQGTGGLETQYF.